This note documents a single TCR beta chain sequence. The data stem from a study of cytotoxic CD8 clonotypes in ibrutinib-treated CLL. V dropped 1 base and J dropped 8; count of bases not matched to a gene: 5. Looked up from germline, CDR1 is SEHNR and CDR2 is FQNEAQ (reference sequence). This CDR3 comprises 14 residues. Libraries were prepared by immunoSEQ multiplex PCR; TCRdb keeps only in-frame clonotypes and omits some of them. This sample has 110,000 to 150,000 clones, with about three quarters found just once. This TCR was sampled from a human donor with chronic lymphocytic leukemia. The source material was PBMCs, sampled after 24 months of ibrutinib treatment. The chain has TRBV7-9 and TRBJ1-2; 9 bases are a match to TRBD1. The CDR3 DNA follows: TGTGCCAGCAGCTTAGTGGGACAGGGTGGCGGCTACACCTTC. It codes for CASSLVGQGGGYTF.